The T cell receptor (beta chain) under discussion was sequenced for a study of tumor-infiltrating lymphocytes in oesophageal squamous cell carcinoma. Via MiXCR, TCRdb re-called the PCR reads, giving one row per CDR3 protein. The table shows around 16,000 distinct CDR3 sequences, with approximately 50% occurring only once. This receptor was taken from a male donor with esophageal squamous cell carcinoma. Input material: esophageal tumor tissue.

The CDR3 here is CASSYSGPYNSPLHF. The DNA of the CDR3 is TGTGCCAGCAGTTATTCAGGACCCTATAATTCACCCCTCCACTTT. The rearrangement joins TRBV6-1 to TRBJ1-6; D remains ambiguous. CDR3 size: 15 residues. V was cut by 5 bases and J by 2 bases, with 10 bases left in between. Looked up from germline, CDR1 is MNHNS and CDR2 is SASEGT.